This T cell receptor (beta chain) is from a study of blood T cell repertoires in COVID-19. Data came from immunoSEQ multiplex PCR; TCRdb stores just in-frame clones and leaves some out. This table has approximately 74,000 clones, 65% to 85% appearing once. Germline CDR1 SGDLS, CDR2 YYNGEE. CDR3 length equals 16 residues. With V trimmed by 4 bases and J by 5 bases, 8 bases remained unmatched. Material for sequencing was peripheral blood. This TCR was recovered from a man aged 80 or over with active or convalescent COVID-19. This chain uses TRBV9 with TRBJ2-2; 10 nucleotides match TRBD1. The CDR3 DNA follows: TGTGCCAGCAGCCCACTTGGACAGGGGGGGACCGGGGAGCTGTTTTTT. As protein: CASSPLGQGGTGELFF.